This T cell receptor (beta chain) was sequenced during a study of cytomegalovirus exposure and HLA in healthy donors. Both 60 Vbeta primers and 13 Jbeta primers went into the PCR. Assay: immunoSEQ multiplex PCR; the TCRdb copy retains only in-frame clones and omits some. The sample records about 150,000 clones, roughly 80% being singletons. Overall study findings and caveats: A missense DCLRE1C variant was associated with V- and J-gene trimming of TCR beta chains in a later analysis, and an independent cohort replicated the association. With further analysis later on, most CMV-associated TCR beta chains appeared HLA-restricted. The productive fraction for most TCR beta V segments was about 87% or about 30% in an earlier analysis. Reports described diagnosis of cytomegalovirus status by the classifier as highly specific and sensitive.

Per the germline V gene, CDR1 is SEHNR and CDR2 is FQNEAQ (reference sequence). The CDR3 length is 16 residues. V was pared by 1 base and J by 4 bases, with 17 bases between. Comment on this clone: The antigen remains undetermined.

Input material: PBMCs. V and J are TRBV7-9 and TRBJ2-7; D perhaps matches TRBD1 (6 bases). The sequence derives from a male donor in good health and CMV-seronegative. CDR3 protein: CASSLEEQGGGYEQYF. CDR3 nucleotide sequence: TGTGCCAGCAGCTTAGAGGAACAGGGTGGCGGTTACGAGCAGTACTTC.